The T cell receptor beta chain under discussion was sequenced for a study of cytomegalovirus exposure and HLA in healthy donors. Across the study: In an early release, HLA-typed donors contributed about 79 million unique TCR sequences.

Comments on this clone: Its antigen remains unidentified.

Whole-study findings and limits: Earlier analysis found most TCR beta V segments productive about 90% or about 30% of the time. Accurate prediction of HLA-A and HLA-B alleles (for most subjects) was reportedly achieved from TCR beta sequences. For presence/absence analyses, sequencing depth was assumed to be roughly uniform across donors.

The study ran its PCR with 60 Vbeta and 13 Jbeta primers. Only in-frame clones appear in the TCRdb table, and some are missing; sequencing was by immunoSEQ multiplex PCR. The sample holds about 78,000 clones; roughly 83% are singletons and the top ten take 2% to 3%. The trim removed 4 bases at V and 9 bases at J, leaving 10 bases unmatched. Germline CDR1 reads KGHSH; CDR2 reads LQKENI. This CDR3 has 15 amino acids. Material: PBMCs. V usage is TRBV18 and J usage is TRBJ2-1, with 9 bases fitting TRBD1. The clonotype was recovered from a woman between 45 and 60 years old in good health and CMV-seronegative. The CDR3 loop is CASSLQGQGRTEQFF. The CDR3 DNA reads as TGTGCCAGCTCACTGCAGGGACAGGGTCGGACTGAGCAGTTCTTC. The complete variable domain, with remaining parts taken from reference TRBV18 and TRBJ2-1, reads NAGVMQNPRHLVRRRGQEARLRCSPMKGHSHVYWYRQLPEEGLKFMVYLQKENIIDESGMPKERFSAEFPKEGPSILRIQQVVRGDSAAYFCASSLQGQGRTEQFFGPGTRLTVL.